This TCR beta chain was observed in a study of T cells in Graves' hyperthyroidism and ophthalmopathy. Notes on the study in general: In validation, the model predicted ophthalmopathy. These predictions came a median roughly six months before onset. Blood held most thyroid clonotypes expanded above 0.001 frequency.

RNA transcripts provided the source from which TCR beta CDR3 regions were amplified. First-round RT-PCR of the TCR CDR3 relied on the HTBI primer set. Each CDR3 protein is one row after TCRdb ran MiXCR on the multiplex PCR reads. The profile covers hundreds of thousands of distinct CDR3 sequences, with 13% to 15% appearing a single time and around 12% taken by the ten largest. This clonotype was detected many times. The antigen remains unidentified. V shed 7 bases, J shed 0 bases, and the junction held 6 bases outside the gene matches. Per germline, CDR1 SGHAT and CDR2 FQNNGV. This CDR3 comprises 15 residues. On the basis of clinical symptoms, serum thyroxine and TRAb, thyroid ultrasound and orbital computed tomography, diagnoses were made. This sample holds PBMCs from approximately 10 ml fresh peripheral blood.

The gene calls are TRBV11-2 and TRBJ2-3; 8 nucleotides align to TRBD2. The TCR comes from a woman between 45 and 60 years old with Graves' ophthalmopathy. The sequenced sample consisted of blood. The DNA of the CDR3 is TGTGCCAGCAAGCGGGAGAGCGTTAGCACAGATACGCAGTATTTT. Translated: CASKRESVSTDTQYF.